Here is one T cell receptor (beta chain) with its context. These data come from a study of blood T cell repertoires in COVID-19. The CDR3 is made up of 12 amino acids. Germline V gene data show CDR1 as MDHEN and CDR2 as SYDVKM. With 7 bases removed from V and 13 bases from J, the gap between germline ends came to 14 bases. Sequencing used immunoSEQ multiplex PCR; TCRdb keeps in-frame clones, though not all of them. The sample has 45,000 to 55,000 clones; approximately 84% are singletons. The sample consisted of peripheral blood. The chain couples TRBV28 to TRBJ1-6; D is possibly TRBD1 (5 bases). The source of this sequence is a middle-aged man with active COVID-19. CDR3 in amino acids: CASKWAWGPLHF. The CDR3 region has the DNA TGTGCCAGCAAATGGGCTTGGGGCCCCCTCCACTTT.